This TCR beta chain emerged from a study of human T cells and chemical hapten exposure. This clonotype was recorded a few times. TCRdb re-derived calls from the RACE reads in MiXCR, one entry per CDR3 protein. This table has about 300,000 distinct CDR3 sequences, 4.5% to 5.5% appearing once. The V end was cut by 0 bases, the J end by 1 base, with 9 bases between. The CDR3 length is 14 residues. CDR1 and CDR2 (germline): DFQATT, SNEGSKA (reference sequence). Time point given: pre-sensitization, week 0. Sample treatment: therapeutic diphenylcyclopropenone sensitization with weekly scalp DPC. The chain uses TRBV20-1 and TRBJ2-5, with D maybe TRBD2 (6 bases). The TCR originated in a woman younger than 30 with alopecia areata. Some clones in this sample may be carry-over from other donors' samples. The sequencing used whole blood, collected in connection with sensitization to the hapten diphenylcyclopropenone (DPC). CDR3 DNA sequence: TGCAGTGCTAGAGAGGGACTCCTCCAAGAGACCCAGTACTTC. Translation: CSAREGLLQETQYF.